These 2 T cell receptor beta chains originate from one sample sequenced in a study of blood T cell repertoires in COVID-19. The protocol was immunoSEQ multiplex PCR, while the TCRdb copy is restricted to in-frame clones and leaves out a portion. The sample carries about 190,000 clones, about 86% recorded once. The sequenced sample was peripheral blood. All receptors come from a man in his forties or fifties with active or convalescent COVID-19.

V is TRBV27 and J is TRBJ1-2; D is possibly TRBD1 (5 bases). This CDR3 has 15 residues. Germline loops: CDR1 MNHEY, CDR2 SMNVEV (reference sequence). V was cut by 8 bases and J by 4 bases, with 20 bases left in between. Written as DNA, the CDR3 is TGTGCCAGCCGTCCTGGGGGACTCCTTACCTATGGCTACACCTTC. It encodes CASRPGGLLTYGYTF.

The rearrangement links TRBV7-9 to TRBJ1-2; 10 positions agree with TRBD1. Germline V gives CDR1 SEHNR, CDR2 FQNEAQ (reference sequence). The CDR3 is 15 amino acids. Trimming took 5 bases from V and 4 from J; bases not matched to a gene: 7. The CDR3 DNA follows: TGTGCCAGCAGCCCCCGGACAGGGGGGATCTATGGCTACACCTTC. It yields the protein CASSPRTGGIYGYTF.